This TCR beta chain was captured by sequencing in a study of blood T cell repertoires in COVID-19. The table came from immunoSEQ multiplex PCR; TCRdb's copy has only in-frame clones and leaves some out. This sample has about 380,000 clones, with 85% to 90% found just once. The sequence derives from a woman between 18 and 29 years old who had recovered from COVID-19. Sequences were obtained from PBMCs or T cells enriched from blood (not recorded which).

The CDR3: CASSPSSGQGGETQYF. The CDR3 DNA reads TGTGCCAGCAGCCCATCCTCAGGCCAGGGAGGGGAGACCCAGTACTTC. The gene calls are TRBV7-2 and TRBJ2-5, with 7 bases fitting TRBD2. The germline V gene has CDR1 SGHTA and CDR2 FQGNSA. Unmatched junction bases numbered 14, after V lost 5 bases and J lost 5 bases. CDR3 length equals 16 residues.